The 29 T cell receptor beta chains presented below share a single source sample, sequenced in a study of Ad26.COV2.S vaccination and SARS-CoV-2 variants. Measured with immunoSEQ multiplex PCR; TCRdb has only the in-frame clones, and not every one. The sample consists of around 270,000 clones, about 83% of them appearing once. Treatment denoted: 19 received Ad26.COV2.S at low or high dose, single or two shots; about 5 received placebo; per-sample allocation not given. The investigators took samples on day 63 after the first vaccine or placebo injection. The sample was peripheral blood, taken in a trial of Ad26.COV2.S vaccine versus placebo. Receptors were obtained from a person aged 18-60 years who received the Ad26.COV2.S COVID-19 vaccine or a placebo.

The CDR3 reads CASSSGTLRQETQYF. CDR3 DNA sequence: TGTGCCAGCAGTTCCGGGACCCTCAGGCAAGAGACCCAGTACTTC. V gene TRBV6-5 combines with J gene TRBJ2-5, with D perhaps given as TRBD1 or TRBD2 (5 bases each). The CDR3 runs 15 residues. V was clipped by 4 bases and J by 2 bases, with 14 bases between them. The germline CDR1 and CDR2 sequences are MNHEY and SVGAGI.

This sequence joins TRBV6-5 and TRBJ1-3, with 8 nucleotides matching TRBD1. The trim removed 0 bases at V and 5 bases at J, leaving 3 bases unmatched. The CDR3 sequence is 15 residues long. Germline values: CDR1 MNHEY, CDR2 SVGAGI. CDR3: CASSYSRTGRNTIYF. As DNA, the CDR3 is TGTGCCAGCAGTTACTCGAGGACAGGGAGAAACACCATATATTTT.

The chain is built from TRBV6-4 and TRBJ2-2; possible D gene TRBD2, 5 bases. From germline, CDR1 is MRHNA and CDR2 SNTAGT. The germline V and J ends were trimmed by 2 bases and 7 bases, with 11 bases remaining between them. The CDR3 has 14 amino acids. CDR3 sequence reads: CASSDRAEGGELFF. Written as DNA, the CDR3 is TGTGCCAGCAGTGACAGGGCCGAGGGCGGGGAGCTGTTTTTT.

The chain couples TRBV4-3 to TRBJ2-2; 7 bases line up with TRBD1. With 4 bases clipped from V and 3 bases from J, the junction kept 8 bases outside the gene matches. In germline, CDR1 is LGHNA, CDR2 YSLEER. The CDR3 contains 16 residues. The CDR3 reads CASSRRQGKYTGELFF. For the CDR3, the DNA is TGCGCCAGCAGCCGCCGACAGGGAAAATACACCGGGGAGCTGTTTTTT.

The J gene is TRBJ2-2, the V gene TRBV9; 13 positions match TRBD2. Germline assignment: CDR1 SGDLS and CDR2 YYNGEE. The length of the CDR3 is 17 residues. V was clipped by 2 bases and J by 1 base; unmatched bases: 2. CDR3 residues: CASSVGLAGMNTGELFF. The DNA of the CDR3 is TGTGCCAGCAGCGTGGGACTAGCGGGGATGAACACCGGGGAGCTGTTTTTT.

The CDR3 DNA is TGTGCCAGCAGCGGGTCGAGGGGCACAGATACGCAGTATTTT. It is translated as CASSGSRGTDTQYF. V usage is TRBV7-9 and J usage is TRBJ2-3, with D possibly TRBD2 on 5 matching bases. Trimming cost V 5 bases and J 1 base, with 10 bases left between them. Germline-derived CDR1 and CDR2 are SEHNR and FQNEAQ (reference sequence). This CDR3 has 14 residues. Looking up the rest from reference TRBV7-9 and TRBJ2-3 gives the full variable domain: DTGVSQNPRHKITKRGQNVTFRCDPISEHNRLYWYRQTLGQGPEFLTYFQNEAQLEKSRLLSDRFSAERPKGSFSTLEIQRTEQGDSAMYLCASSGSRGTDTQYFGPGTRLTVL.

V is TRBV2 and J is TRBJ1-2, with unresolved D. The CDR3 contains 14 residues. Germline CDR1 SNHLY, CDR2 FYNNEI. V lost 4 bases and J lost 3, with 12 bases in between. DNA for the CDR3: TGTGCCAGCAGTGTTAACAGTCAGGACTATGGCTACACCTTC. Translated: CASSVNSQDYGYTF. The full variable domain, in which reference TRBV2 and TRBJ1-2 provide the parts outside the CDR3, is EPEVTQTPSHQVTQMGQEVILRCVPISNHLYFYWYRQILGQKVEFLVSFYNNEISEKSEIFDDQFSVERPDGSNFTLKIRSTKLEDSAMYFCASSVNSQDYGYTFGSGTRLTVV.

This clone was picked up a small number of times. The genes are TRBV15 and TRBJ2-3; 7 bases map to TRBD1. The CDR3 runs 15 residues. Germline trimming cut 6 bases from V and 0 bases from J; bases unmatched to any gene: 6. Germline loops: CDR1 LNHNV, CDR2 YYDKDF (reference sequence). The CDR3, as DNA: TGTGCCACCAGACCCGGGACAGAGAGCACAGATACGCAGTATTTT. Translation: CATRPGTESTDTQYF.

The V gene is TRBV4-1, the J gene TRBJ1-2, with D hard to call. Germline V gene lookup returns CDR1 MGHRA and CDR2 YSYEKL. V gave up 4 bases and J gave up 0 bases, with 18 bases separating them. The CDR3 extends over 17 amino acids. CDR3 region: CASSPGVFQKTNYGYTF. In nucleotides, the CDR3 is TGCGCCAGCAGCCCCGGTGTGTTTCAGAAAACTAACTATGGCTACACCTTC.

The chain couples TRBV4-1 to TRBJ1-1; 7 nucleotides line up with TRBD1. The CDR3 covers 15 residues. V lost 3 bases to trimming and J lost 4 bases; unmatched junction nucleotides: 8. Germline V gene data show CDR1 as MGHRA and CDR2 as YSYEKL. CDR3 coding DNA: TGCGCCAGCAGCCACGCCGACAGGGTGGGCACTGAAGCTTTCTTT. Translating it yields CASSHADRVGTEAFF.

This chain joins TRBV6-5 and TRBJ1-1; D is possibly TRBD1 (5 bases). The germline V and J ends were trimmed by 6 bases and 8 bases, with 13 bases remaining between them. From germline, CDR1 is MNHEY and CDR2 SVGAGI. The CDR3 sequence is 12 residues long. CDR3 residues: CASSLMGGEAFF. DNA for the CDR3: TGTGCCAGCAGCCTTATGGGGGGGGAAGCTTTCTTT.

The chain links TRBV6-5 to TRBJ2-1, with D possibly matching TRBD1 (5 bases). CDR3 size: 12 residues. CDR1 and CDR2 from the germline V gene are MNHEY and SVGAGI. V was clipped by 6 bases and J by 5 bases, with 8 bases between them. The CDR3 reads CASRQGDNEQFF. CDR3 coding DNA: TGTGCCAGCAGGCAAGGGGACAATGAGCAGTTCTTC.

The J gene is TRBJ1-5, the V gene TRBV7-9, with D perhaps TRBD1 (6 bases). Trimming stripped 5 bases from V and 2 bases from J, with 13 bases between. Germline lookup yields CDR1 SEHNR and CDR2 FQNEAQ (reference sequence). The CDR3 loop spans 15 amino acids. CDR3 sequence reads: CASSPGTNGNQPQHF. The CDR3 nucleotides read TGTGCCAGCAGCCCCGGGACAAATGGCAATCAGCCCCAGCATTTT.

This rearrangement joins TRBV18 to TRBJ2-3; 8 bases are a match to TRBD1. This CDR3 contains 15 residues. Germline V CDR1 and CDR2: KGHSH, LQKENI. The trim removed 3 bases at V and 4 bases at J, leaving 6 bases unmatched. For the CDR3, the DNA is TGTGCCAGCTCACCGTTAGGACAGGGCGCAGATACGCAGTATTTT. The encoded protein is CASSPLGQGADTQYF.

The chain uses TRBV30 and TRBJ2-3, with 8 positions matching TRBD2. V shed 4 bases and J 0 bases; nucleotides not matched to a gene: 6. CDR3 length: 15 amino acids. CDR1 and CDR2 from the germline V gene are GTSNPN and SVGIG (reference sequence). The CDR3 loop reads CAWTLLAVSTDTQYF. CDR3 DNA sequence: TGTGCCTGGACGCTACTAGCGGTTAGCACAGATACGCAGTATTTT.

V gene TRBV4-3 combines with J gene TRBJ2-7; 7 nucleotides agree with TRBD1. V lost 0 bases to trimming and J lost 3 bases; unmatched junction nucleotides: 5. The CDR3 sequence is 15 residues long. Germline V gene sequence: CDR1 LGHNA, CDR2 YSLEER. The CDR3 protein is CASSQDRNRGYEQYF. The CDR3 DNA reads as TGCGCCAGCAGCCAAGACCGAAACAGGGGCTACGAGCAGTACTTC.

The chain has TRBV7-6 and TRBJ2-3, with 7 bases matching TRBD2. The V gene's germline CDR1 is SGHVS and CDR2 FNYEAQ. This CDR3 region has 16 residues. V shed 1 base, J shed 3 bases, and the junction held 7 bases outside the gene matches. Here the CDR3 DNA reads TGTGCCAGCAGCTTAGGGGGGGGAAGTTCGACAGATACGCAGTATTTT. This translates into CASSLGGGSSTDTQYF.

V is TRBV11-2 and J is TRBJ2-3, with 8 nucleotides matching TRBD2. Trimming removed 1 base from V and 5 bases from J; junction bases left unmatched: 5. The CDR3 loop spans 15 amino acids. CDR1 is SGHAT, CDR2 FQNNGV, per germline. CDR3 sequence reads: CASSLVGRAEDTQYF. The DNA of the CDR3 is TGTGCCAGCAGCTTAGTCGGGAGGGCCGAAGATACGCAGTATTTT.

The CDR3, as DNA: TGTGCCTGGAGTGTCGGGACCTTTAATTCACCCCTCCACTTT. The encoded protein is CAWSVGTFNSPLHF. This chain uses TRBV30 with TRBJ1-6, with D perhaps TRBD1 (5 bases). V was shortened by 0 bases and J by 6 bases, with 9 bases between the two germline ends. Germline CDR1 is GTSNPN and CDR2 is SVGIG (reference sequence). This CDR3 is 14 amino acids long.

The V call is TRBV7-3, the J call TRBJ2-1, with 11 bases that match TRBD2. The CDR3 has 20 residues. The trim removed 2 bases at V and 1 base at J, leaving 13 bases unmatched. Germline V CDR1 and CDR2: SGHTA, FQGTGA. The CDR3 DNA follows: TGTGCCAGCAGCTTATCATCCCTGAGGACTAGCGGGTTTTCCTACAATGAGCAGTTCTTC. The encoded protein is CASSLSSLRTSGFSYNEQFF. Complete variable domain (other parts from reference TRBV7-3 and TRBJ2-1): GAGVSQTPSNKVTEKGKYVELRCDPISGHTALYWYRQSLGQGPEFLIYFQGTGAADDSGLPNDRFFAVRPEGSVSTLKIQRTERGDSAVYLCASSLSSLRTSGFSYNEQFFGPGTRLTVL.

This chain connects TRBV6-1 to TRBJ1-1; TRBD1 agrees at 10 bases. The CDR3 spans 17 residues. V gave up 2 bases and J gave up 9 bases; unmatched junction bases: 15. Germline V CDR1 and CDR2: MNHNS, SASEGT. CDR3 residues: CASSESGTGALRSQAFF. The CDR3 nucleotides read TGTGCCAGCAGTGAATCCGGGACAGGGGCGCTAAGATCACAAGCTTTCTTT.

J is TRBJ1-3 and V is TRBV3-1 (or the pseudogene TRBV3-2), with D perhaps TRBD1 (5 bases). The CDR3 totals 16 residues. CDR1 and CDR2 (germline): LGHDT, YNNKEL (reference sequence). V was trimmed by 0 bases and J by 1 base, leaving 10 bases between them. CDR3 residues: CASSQDSEGSGNTIYF. CDR3 in DNA: TGTGCCAGCAGCCAAGATTCGGAGGGGTCTGGAAACACCATATATTTT.

The genes are TRBV7-2 and TRBJ1-1; D ambiguous. Germline-derived CDR1 and CDR2 are SGHTA and FQGNSA. V was clipped by 5 bases and J by 6 bases, with 13 bases between them. The CDR3 length is 13 residues. In DNA form, the CDR3 reads TGTGCCAGCAGCCCTGACACCGCGCCTGAAGCTTTCTTT. This sequence encodes CASSPDTAPEAFF. Filled out from reference TRBV7-2 and TRBJ1-1, the complete variable domain reads GAGVSQSPSNKVTEKGKDVELRCDPISGHTALYWYRQSLGQGLEFLIYFQGNSAPDKSGLPSDRFSAERTGGSVSTLTIQRTQQEDSAVYLCASSPDTAPEAFFGQGTRLTVV.

The rearrangement uses TRBV7-9 and TRBJ1-2; 7 bases are a match to TRBD1. From germline, CDR1 is SEHNR and CDR2 FQNEAQ (reference sequence). Trimming at V came to 4 bases and at J to 0 bases, leaving 14 bases not matched to a gene. The CDR3 has 18 amino acids. The CDR3 region is CASSSRSDRAYTNYGYTF. In DNA, the CDR3 is TGTGCCAGCAGCTCCCGGAGCGACAGGGCCTATACTAACTATGGCTACACCTTC.

The chain is built from TRBV19 and TRBJ2-6; 9 bases fit TRBD1. There are 15 residues in the CDR3. With V trimmed by 5 bases and J by 8 bases, 7 bases remained unmatched. Germline assignment: CDR1 LNHDA and CDR2 SQIVND (reference sequence). DNA for the CDR3: TGTGCCAGTAGTGTCGATGGGACAGGGACCAACGTCCTGACTTTC. It is translated as CASSVDGTGTNVLTF.

The chain carries TRBV2 and TRBJ2-7, with 9 bases aligning to TRBD1. Trimming took 6 bases from V and 1 from J; bases not matched to a gene: 4. The CDR3 is 14 amino acids. Germline CDR1 SNHLY, CDR2 FYNNEI. This CDR3 reads CASSEQGASYEQYV. In nucleotides, the CDR3 is TGTGCCAGCAGCGAACAGGGGGCATCCTACGAGCAGTACGTC.

The CDR3 reads CASSQEGLLPSTDTQYF. The DNA for the CDR3 is TGTGCCAGCAGCCAAGAAGGCCTACTCCCTTCCACAGATACGCAGTATTTT. The chain couples TRBV4-2 to TRBJ2-3; D is uncertain. This CDR3 comprises 17 residues. The germline gives CDR1 LGHNA, CDR2 YNFKEQ. V was shortened by 0 bases and J by 2 bases, with 15 bases between the two germline ends.

The chain has TRBV21-1 and TRBJ2-7; TRBD1, the D gene given by the table, was not confirmed from the DNA. TRBV21-1 is a known pseudogene. The CDR3 extends over 16 amino acids. CDR3 in DNA: TGTGCCAGCAGCCCTTTAAACCCAACCCGGTCAGGCGAGCAGTACGTC. It is translated as CASSPLNPTRSGEQYV.

This clone was detected a few times. The chain employs TRBV7-6 and TRBJ1-3; D is unresolved. This CDR3 comprises 14 residues. V shed 3 bases and J shed 1 base, with 7 bases lying between them. Germline lookup yields CDR1 SGHVS and CDR2 FNYEAQ. CDR3 sequence reads: CASSFRRSGNTIYF. CDR3 sequence (DNA): TGTGCCAGCAGCTTCCGGAGGTCTGGAAACACCATATATTTT.